This T cell receptor (beta chain) was captured by sequencing in a study of T-cell memory formation after mild COVID-19. Whole-study context: Largely, the TCR clusters proved donor specific.

Study-wide results and caveats: Memory sampled before infection contained some responding clones, suggesting cross-reactive memory joined. Day 15 to 85 contracting clones showed balanced CD4/CD8; day 15 to 37 expanders favored CD4+. Clonal second-wave expansions that peaked on day 37 had unconfirmed SARS-CoV-2 specificity.

MiXCR, run by TCRdb on the 5' RACE reads, gives a single entry per CDR3 protein. The sample lists hundreds of thousands of distinct CDR3 sequences; around 15% were seen once. For this clonotype: What it recognizes is unknown.

The receptor's source is a man younger than 35 who had mild COVID-19 (a few samples of this study predate the infection). Cell type and time point are not known. The sequenced material came from PBMCs or a T cell subset sorted from them (not recorded which).

CDR3 region: CASRGTSGKNNNEQFF. The CDR3, as DNA: TGTGCCAGCAGGGGAACTAGCGGTAAAAATAACAATGAGCAGTTCTTC. The chain joins TRBV6-1 to TRBJ2-1; 8 nucleotides align to TRBD2. Germline CDR1 reads MNHNS; CDR2 reads SASEGT. The CDR3 runs to 16 residues. V dropped 6 bases and J dropped 5; count of bases not matched to a gene: 12.